This T cell receptor (beta chain) came from a study of T cells after yellow fever vaccination. Regarding the study as a whole: Although most clonotypes did not, a small share appeared in both CD4 and CD8 compartments. Reappearance after the booster was seen for most primary-vaccination clones, at 96% CD4 and around 90% CD8.

Conversion of TCR transcripts into cDNA relied on 5'RACE template switching, which added a universal primer site and UMIs. TCRdb ran MiXCR on the 5' RACE reads and lists one entry per CDR3 protein. Among about 320,000 distinct CDR3 sequences listed, about 11% were seen once. CDR3 length equals 15 residues. Trimming shortened V by 3 bases and J by 4 bases, and 15 bases separated the two germline ends. Germline V gives CDR1 SEHNR, CDR2 FQNEAQ (reference sequence). This clonotype has more than one count but fewer than ten. Its antigen is undetermined. This specimen was CD4+ T cells sorted from PBMCs, taken 45 days after the yellow fever booster vaccination. The TCR was taken from a man aged 18 to 29 who received the YFV17D yellow fever vaccine. The V gene is TRBV7-9, the J gene TRBJ1-2; D is possibly TRBD1 (6 bases). CDR3 loop: CASSFGRDTFYGYTF. The DNA for the CDR3 is TGTGCCAGCAGCTTTGGTCGGGACACTTTCTATGGCTACACCTTC. Full variable domain (missing parts from reference TRBV7-9 and TRBJ1-2): DTGVSQNPRHKITKRGQNVTFRCDPISEHNRLYWYRQTLGQGPEFLTYFQNEAQLEKSRLLSDRFSAERPKGSFSTLEIQRTEQGDSAMYLCASSFGRDTFYGYTFGSGTRLTVV.